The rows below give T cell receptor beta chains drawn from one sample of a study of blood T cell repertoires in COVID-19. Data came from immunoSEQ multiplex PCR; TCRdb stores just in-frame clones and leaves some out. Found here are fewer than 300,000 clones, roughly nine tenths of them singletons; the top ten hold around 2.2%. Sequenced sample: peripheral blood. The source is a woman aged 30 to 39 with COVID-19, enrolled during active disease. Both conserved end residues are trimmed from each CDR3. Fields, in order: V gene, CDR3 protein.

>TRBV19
ASNRGLGEKLF
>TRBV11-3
ASSWRWGTEAF
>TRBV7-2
ASSLRTSGQETQY
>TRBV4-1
ASSQDVRGGYT
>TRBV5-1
ASSSRQSYEQY
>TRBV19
ASSSSEGGTGFEQY
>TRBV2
ASREITGELF
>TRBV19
ASSPPMTSGRRGAKNIQY
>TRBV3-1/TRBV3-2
ASSQVKEQY
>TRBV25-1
ASSEPGTSGTYEQY
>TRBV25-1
ASSESGVKKPQH
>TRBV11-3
ASRNRDSPTDTQY
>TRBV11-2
ASSFSGSSYNEQF
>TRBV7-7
ASSLVAGGGTDTQY
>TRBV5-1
ASSLDWTGAYEQY
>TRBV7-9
ASSLGRGDRGNQPQH
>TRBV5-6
ASSLGIGNEQF
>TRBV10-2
ASSIGQNTEAF
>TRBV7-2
ASSLEVGQGVRNEKLF
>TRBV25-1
ASKGAANEKLF
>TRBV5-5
ASSSRGARSSYNEQF
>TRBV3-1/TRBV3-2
ASSPVGSGSSDTQY
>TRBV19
ASSTPNRGTGELF
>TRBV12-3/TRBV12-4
ASSLPGQYGYT
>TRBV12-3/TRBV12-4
ASSFGTDTQY
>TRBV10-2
ASSGGQGSGELF
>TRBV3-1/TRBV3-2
ASSQASQPQH
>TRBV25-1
ASSDGNSYNEQF
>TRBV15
ATSSASVNQPQH
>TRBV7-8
ASSLATGRVTETQY
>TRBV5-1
ASSLSTGSTEAF
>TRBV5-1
ASSLARHPISNQPQH
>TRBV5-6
ASSSKVRYSNYGYT
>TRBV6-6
ASSYAGNNPGNTIY
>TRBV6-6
ASSTQDSIEEKLF
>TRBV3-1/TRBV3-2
ASSQDAGSGYT
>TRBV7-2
ASSLDEAGGPGNEQF
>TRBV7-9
ASIKAGAPSYNEQF
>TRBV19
ASSRRDRGNGNTEAF
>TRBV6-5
ASTSPGSSEQF